Shown below are 18 T cell receptor beta chains from a single sample sequenced in a study of cytomegalovirus exposure and HLA in healthy donors. Amplification used 60 Vbeta primers and 13 Jbeta primers. Profiled with immunoSEQ multiplex PCR; TCRdb holds only in-frame clones, not every one. The sample records about 140,000 clones, roughly 77% being singletons. Sequenced input: PBMCs. The receptor source for this set is a female donor in good health and CMV-seronegative.

This clone was seen more than once but under ten times. J is TRBJ1-6 and V is TRBV6-6; D is unresolved. The V and J ends lost 2 bases and 9 bases respectively, with 11 bases between them. Germline V gives CDR1 MNHNY, CDR2 SVGAGI (reference sequence). CDR3 length equals 14 residues. The CDR3 is CASSYIAVRSPLHF. CDR3 coding DNA: TGTGCCAGCAGTTACATCGCCGTGCGTTCACCCCTCCACTTT.

This clone has a single count. This sequence joins TRBV4-3 and TRBJ1-5; 9 bases align to TRBD1. Germline V gives CDR1 LGHNA, CDR2 YSLEER. This CDR3 has 17 residues. Trimming took 0 bases from V and 6 from J; bases not matched to a gene: 9. This CDR3 reads CASSQDIGTGSPQPQHF. In nucleotides, the CDR3 is TGCGCCAGCAGCCAAGATATTGGGACAGGGTCCCCTCAGCCCCAGCATTTT.

A note on this clone: The junction shows a germline mismatch at one end, possibly a read error. The V gene is TRBV6-5, the J gene TRBJ1-5; tentative D call: TRBD1 (6 bases). CDR1 and CDR2 from the germline V gene are MNHEY and SVGAGI. This CDR3 region has 15 residues. The CDR3 is CASSYSYRDDQSQHF. CDR3 DNA: TGTGCCAGCAGTTACTCTTACAGGGATGATCAGTCCCAGCATTTT.

The chain uses TRBV4-3 and TRBJ1-2; a weak D match, TRBD1 (5 bases). With 2 bases removed from V and 3 bases from J, the gap between germline ends came to 13 bases. From germline, CDR1 is LGHNA and CDR2 YSLEER. CDR3 size: 15 residues. CDR3 coding DNA: TGCGCCAGCAGCCAAATATGGGGGGGGGACTATGGCTACACCTTC. Protein: CASSQIWGGDYGYTF.

This chain uses TRBV30 with TRBJ2-7; D is unclear. Germline-derived CDR1 and CDR2 are GTSNPN and SVGIG (reference sequence). This CDR3 region has 12 residues. Trimming stripped 0 bases from V and 2 bases from J, with 5 bases between. This CDR3 is CAWSVITYEQYF. DNA of the CDR3: TGTGCCTGGAGTGTAATAACCTACGAGCAGTACTTC.

The chain uses TRBV27 and TRBJ1-1; D gene unclear. The ends were cut back, 0 bases at V and 1 base at J, with 9 bases in the middle. CDR3 length equals 15 residues. Germline lookup yields CDR1 MNHEY and CDR2 SMNVEV (reference sequence). DNA for the CDR3: TGTGCCAGCAGTTTATCTTGGCACCCGAACACTGAAGCTTTCTTT. Translating gives CASSLSWHPNTEAFF.

The V call is TRBV19, the J call TRBJ2-2; D possibly corresponds to TRBD1 (6 bases). V was trimmed by 5 bases and J by 6 bases, leaving 10 bases between them. The CDR3 covers 13 residues. Germline CDR1 reads LNHDA; CDR2 reads SQIVND (reference sequence). In DNA, the CDR3 is TGTGCCAGTAGTGTACAGGGAGCCGGGGAGCTGTTTTTT. This encodes CASSVQGAGELFF.

The chain recombines TRBV30 with TRBJ2-1; tentative D call: TRBD2 (7 bases). Trimming left V 3 bases short and J 1 base short, with 10 bases between. The CDR3 contains 14 residues. Germline lookup yields CDR1 GTSNPN and CDR2 SVGIG (reference sequence). In DNA form, the CDR3 reads TGTGCCTGGAGCCGGGGGGCTTCCTACAATGAGCAGTTCTTC. Protein sequence: CAWSRGASYNEQFF.

The chain has TRBV5-6 and TRBJ1-2, with D hard to call. In germline, CDR1 is SGHDT, CDR2 YYEEEE. V dropped 5 bases and J dropped 7 bases, with 15 bases sitting between them. The CDR3 is 13 residues long. CDR3 region: CASSFKPLGGYTF. DNA of the CDR3: TGTGCCAGCAGTTTTAAGCCCCTCGGTGGCTACACCTTC.

This clone was seen just once. This chain connects TRBV10-2 to TRBJ1-5; 7 bases fit TRBD1. The CDR3 length is 13 residues. Germline CDR1 reads WSHSY; CDR2 reads SAAADI. V lost 6 bases to trimming and J lost 6 bases; unmatched junction nucleotides: 5. CDR3 nucleotides: TGCGCCAGCAGCGTTGACAGGGTTCAGCCCCAGCATTTT. It is translated as CASSVDRVQPQHF.

The V call is TRBV11-2, the J call TRBJ2-5, with D perhaps matching TRBD2 (5 bases). The CDR3 is 13 amino acids. Germline CDR1 and CDR2: SGHAT and FQNNGV. The V end was cut by 7 bases, the J end by 5 bases, with 14 bases between. CDR3 sequence: CASKIGSGETQYF. Here the CDR3 DNA reads TGTGCCAGCAAAATAGGGAGTGGGGAGACCCAGTACTTC.

This clone has just one count. The V and J genes are TRBV27 and TRBJ2-5; 7 bases agree with TRBD2. Germline CDR1 MNHEY, CDR2 SMNVEV (reference sequence). V lost 4 bases, J lost 2 bases, and 10 bases stayed unmatched. This CDR3 region has 16 residues. CDR3 nucleotides: TGTGCCAGCAGTTATGCTCGCGGGAGTACGCAAGAGACCCAGTACTTC. This codes for CASSYARGSTQETQYF.

The V and J genes are TRBV27 and TRBJ1-6; 8 bases fit TRBD1. From germline, CDR1 is MNHEY and CDR2 SMNVEV (reference sequence). Germline trimming cut 2 bases from V and 9 bases from J; bases unmatched to any gene: 6. CDR3 length: 15 residues. The CDR3 region is CASSLRQGSGSPLHF. DNA for the CDR3: TGTGCCAGCAGTTTAAGACAGGGGAGTGGTTCACCCCTCCACTTT.

The gene calls are TRBV21-1 and TRBJ2-7; TRBD1, as called in the table, went unchecked against the DNA. TRBV21-1 is a pseudogene locus. The CDR3 consists of 16 residues. The CDR3, as DNA: TGTGCCAGCAGCAAAGGAAGGGACAGGGCCTCCTACGAGCAGTACTTC. Translated: CASSKGRDRASYEQYF.

This chain uses TRBV4-1 with TRBJ1-3; D gene uncertain. Germline CDR1 and CDR2: MGHRA and YSYEKL. The CDR3 length is 16 residues. Trimming shortened V by 6 bases and J by 0 bases, and 15 bases separated the two germline ends. The CDR3 DNA reads as TGCGCCAGCAGTCATACAAGTACAGCCTCTGGAAACACCATATATTTT. As protein: CASSHTSTASGNTIYF.

This chain uses TRBV6-5 with TRBJ2-5; 7 positions match TRBD1. The germline gives CDR1 MNHEY, CDR2 SVGAGI. The CDR3 spans 15 residues. V lost 6 bases and J lost 5; bases outside the gene matches: 12. The CDR3 DNA reads TGTGCCAGCAGCTCACAGGGGCCCCCGAGGGAGACCCAGTACTTC. Translating gives CASSSQGPPRETQYF.

V gene TRBV28 combines with J gene TRBJ1-5, with 7 bases identical to TRBD1. V was pared by 5 bases and J by 8 bases, with 0 bases of the junction left unmatched. Germline loops: CDR1 MDHEN, CDR2 SYDVKM. This CDR3 spans 11 amino acids. This CDR3 is CASSTGEPQHF. CDR3 bases: TGTGCCAGCAGTACAGGGGAGCCCCAGCATTTT.

As DNA, the CDR3 is TGTGCCAGTAGTCGGGGGGTCCAAGAGACCCAGTACTTC. Its translation: CASSRGVQETQYF. The V and J genes are TRBV9 and TRBJ2-5, with 7 bases matching TRBD2. The ends lost 8 bases at V and 1 base at J; junction bases unmatched: 5. Germline CDR1 and CDR2: SGDLS and YYNGEE. This CDR3 is built from 13 residues.